The TCR beta chain described here comes from a study of blood T cell repertoires in COVID-19. Overall study: Samples of COVID-19 (acute and convalescent) were obtained from the United States, Italy and Spain. T cells, B-cell-depleted T cells, or PBMCs provided the cDNA or gDNA that served as material.

There are 14 residues in the CDR3. Germline lookup yields CDR1 MNHEY and CDR2 SVGEGT. J was trimmed by 9 bases and V by 5 bases; bases with no gene match: 5. Methods used by the authors: Amplification of reference gene primers provided the estimated nucleated cell counts. Here immunoSEQ multiplex PCR was the method, and the copy in TCRdb shows in-frame clones only, minus some. The D gene and trimming were derived from the DNA, and the V and J assignments and clone size from that table. The repertoire includes 380,000 or so clones, 89% of them detected once, and 1% to 1.5% sits in the top ten. The sample comprised peripheral blood. The gene calls are TRBV6-2 or TRBV6-3 and TRBJ1-4; 11 bases map to TRBD1. The source is a man aged 35-49 years with acute or convalescent COVID-19. This chain's CDR3 is CASSPDRGLKKLFF. The CDR3 nucleotides read TGTGCCAGCAGTCCGGACAGGGGGCTAAAAAAACTGTTTTTT.